One sample yielded the 2 T cell receptor beta chains listed below, sequenced in a study of control samples from healthy donors and cancer patients. Generated by immunoSEQ multiplex PCR, the TCRdb table keeps only in-frame clones and is missing some. The sample has more than 95,000 clones, roughly 87% seen once. Sequencing used blood. The receptors derive from a man aged 18 to 30 in good health.

CDR3 DNA sequence: TGTGCCAGCAGTTGGTCCTCAGGGGATGGTGGCTACACCTTC. Translation gives CASSWSSGDGGYTF. V gene TRBV2 combines with J gene TRBJ1-2; D is perhaps TRBD1 (6 bases). Germline CDR1 SNHLY, CDR2 FYNNEI. The germline V and J ends were trimmed by 5 bases and 7 bases, with 17 bases remaining between them. There are 14 residues in the CDR3.

This sequence joins TRBV19 and TRBJ1-1, with D perhaps matching TRBD1 (5 bases). V shed 5 bases and J shed 4 bases, with 14 bases lying between them. Germline V gene lookup returns CDR1 LNHDA and CDR2 SQIVND (reference sequence). The CDR3 runs 14 residues. The CDR3 reads CASSEGSFSTEAFF. In nucleotides, the CDR3 is TGTGCCAGTAGTGAGGGGAGTTTCTCCACTGAAGCTTTCTTT.